These 5 T cell receptor beta chains were all obtained from the same sample, sequenced in a study of OX40 agonist ivuxolimab in advanced cancers. The assay was immunoSEQ multiplex PCR, and TCRdb's table has in-frame clones only and misses some. Of about 59,000 clones in the sample, around 86% were seen once. The sequencing used CD4+ or CD8+ T cells sorted from blood, collected in a trial of the OX40 agonist ivuxolimab. The source of these receptors is an adult with an advanced solid tumor such as melanoma, head and neck, liver or kidney cancer.

The chain couples TRBV5-1 to TRBJ1-2; 7 bases match TRBD1. Looked up from germline, CDR1 is SGHRS and CDR2 is YFSETQ. V was pared by 7 bases and J by 0 bases, with 9 bases of the junction left unmatched. This CDR3 contains 15 residues. CDR3 bases: TGCGCCAGCGGGGACAGCTGGGTACCTAACTATGGCTACACCTTC. It translates to CASGDSWVPNYGYTF.

CDR3 in DNA: TGCGCCAGCAGCTTAACGACAGGGTACGGAAACACCATATATTTT. Translating it yields CASSLTTGYGNTIYF. V usage is TRBV5-1 and J usage is TRBJ1-3; 7 bases agree with TRBD1. V dropped 2 bases and J dropped 4; count of bases not matched to a gene: 6. The CDR3 has 15 residues. Germline assignment: CDR1 SGHRS and CDR2 YFSETQ.

Only one count was recorded for this clone. J is TRBJ1-2 and V is TRBV5-5, with unresolved D. Germline CDR1 is SGHKS and CDR2 is YYEKEE (reference sequence). The V end lost 0 bases, the J end lost 6 bases, and 12 bases lay between the germline ends. This CDR3 is 14 amino acids long. This CDR3 is CASSLGSGRDGYTF. The CDR3 DNA sequence: TGTGCCAGCAGCTTGGGTTCGGGGAGGGATGGCTACACCTTC. The whole variable domain, filled in from reference TRBV5-5 and TRBJ1-2, reads DAGVTQSPTHLIKTRGQQVTLRCSPISGHKSVSWYQQVLGQGPQFIFQYYEKEERGRGNFPDRFSARQFPNYSSELNVNALLLGDSALYLCASSLGSGRDGYTFGSGTRLTVV.

The chain couples TRBV15 to TRBJ2-5, with no clear D. Per the germline V gene, CDR1 is LNHNV and CDR2 is YYDKDF (reference sequence). The CDR3 is 13 residues long. V lost 0 bases, J lost 5 bases, and 7 bases lay in between. CDR3 nucleotide sequence: TGTGCCACCAGCAGAGATCCGGGCGAGACCCAGTACTTC. Protein product: CATSRDPGETQYF.

The chain carries TRBV25-1 and TRBJ1-1, with 8 bases identical to TRBD1. Germline values: CDR1 MGHDK, CDR2 SYGVNS. V shed 4 bases, J shed 7 bases, and the junction held 8 bases outside the gene matches. The CDR3 spans 14 residues. The DNA for the CDR3 is TGTGCCAGCAGTGGACAGGGGCCCGAAAATGAAGCTTTCTTT. Residues: CASSGQGPENEAFF. Together with reference TRBV25-1 and TRBJ1-1, the CDR3 gives the full variable domain: EADIYQTPRYLVIGTGKKITLECSQTMGHDKMYWYQQDPGMELHLIHYSYGVNSTEKGDLSSESTVSRIRTEHFPLTLESARPSHTSQYLCASSGQGPENEAFFGQGTRLTVV.